This T cell receptor beta chain was sequenced in a study of T cell changes during pregnancy in multiple sclerosis. The table came from immunoSEQ multiplex PCR; TCRdb's copy has only in-frame clones and leaves some out. The data hold about 18,000 clones, with about four fifths observed a single time. CDR3 length equals 12 residues. CDR1 and CDR2 (germline): MNHEY, SMNVEV (reference sequence). The V end lost 8 bases, the J end lost 0 bases, and 8 bases lay between the germline ends. The source is a female donor in good health, enrolled as a control in a pregnancy study. The sample consisted of CD8+ T cells from peripheral blood mononuclear cells, taken in the third trimester of pregnancy. This chain links TRBV27 with TRBJ2-7, with D perhaps TRBD1 (6 bases). DNA of the CDR3: TGTGCCAGCTCGGACAGCTCCTACGAGCAGTACTTC. Translated: CASSDSSYEQYF.